The present entry profiles one T cell receptor beta chain with its context. The target antigen is unknown. The PCR employed 60 Vbeta primers together with 13 Jbeta primers. TCRdb's table, derived via immunoSEQ multiplex PCR, lists solely in-frame clones and lacks some. Among 130,000 or so clones listed, over 60% were seen once. This sample is part of a study of cytomegalovirus exposure and HLA in healthy donors. Study-level findings and limits: An analysis was carried out later, and it reportedly showed fewer N-insertions in an Asian-associated ancestry cluster than the approximately 610-donor mean. Within a later analysis, the majority of CMV-associated TCR beta chains appeared HLA-restricted.

The CDR3 consists of 15 residues. The ends were cut back, 0 bases at V and 4 bases at J, with 9 bases in the middle. Germline assignment: CDR1 WNHNN and CDR2 SYGVQD (reference sequence). Sequenced: PBMCs. The chain employs TRBV10-1 and TRBJ2-2; D gene unclear. This clonotype was sampled from an older woman in good health and CMV-seronegative. CDR3 residues: CASSESGEITGELFF. As DNA, the CDR3 is TGCGCCAGCAGTGAGTCCGGAGAGATCACCGGGGAGCTGTTTTTT.